This T cell receptor beta chain was retrieved from a study of blood T cell repertoires in COVID-19 (dated by TCRdb to 2018 to 2020). In the study overall: Samples from collaborators originated in the United States, Italy and Spain and spanned both the acute and convalescent phases of COVID-19. The prospective study material was composed of cDNA or gDNA derived from T cells, B-cell-depleted T cells, or PBMCs. Deeply sampled blood TCRbeta repertoires from subjects exposed to, actively infected with, or recovered from COVID-19 were included in the dataset. The repertoires were made available in a free public database intended to serve as a resource for research on the immune response to SARS-CoV-2. Samples were obtained from the ongoing ImmuneRACE study (first 160 participants) and from 1,200 or so subjects provided by 6 global collaborators. A de-identified subject ID, COVID-19 status, age in years and sex were almost always included in the sample metadata. HLA class I and class II types, where available, came from metadata supplied by the sample provider rather than from assay-based typing.

Turning to this clone: Its cognate antigen has yet to be identified. Base qualities are not recorded, but no much larger clone differs from it by a single base.

Study-wide findings and limitations: How much clinical and demographic metadata was included differed by source and by participant, and the metadata was provided uncurated.

TCRbeta CDR3 regions were amplified from genomic DNA using the immunoSEQ Assay, a bias-controlled multiplex PCR. The source study handled its data this way. Nucleated cell counts per sample were estimated from amplification of reference gene primers within the assay. To quantify the absolute abundance of each unique TCRbeta CDR3 rearrangement, sequence reads were collapsed and filtered. For each sample, productive Simpson clonality was calculated as the square root of Simpson's diversity index across productive rearrangements. Sourced from immuneACCESS, this table was stored by TCRdb with only in-frame sequences that have V and J called. A share of the clones is absent; for the studies checked, an unresolved V gene accounts for under half, and the remainder has no known explanation. V and J calls plus clone size are reproduced from that table; the DNA served to infer D and trimming. In this sample the table shows roughly 150,000 clones, 89% of which occur a single time. The top ten clonotypes cover around 3% of the sample.

Sequences MGHRA (CDR1) and YSYEKL (CDR2) are obtained from the germline V gene. Measured from the cysteine to the phenylalanine, the CDR3 is 15 residues long. The read is trimmed to its CDR3 DNA, 45 bases read in frame from base 1. Trimming removed 4 bases from V and 1 base from J, leaving 13 bases between the germline ends. The collaborating institutions used their own protocols to collect whole blood in K2EDTA tubes. Collaborator samples were shipped for TCRbeta analysis as frozen whole blood, isolated PBMCs, or DNA extracted from either sample type. The sequencing input was peripheral blood. This sequence uses TRBV4-1 and TRBJ1-1; the D gene assignment is ambiguous. This receptor was obtained from a man in his 60s with acute or convalescent COVID-19. The CDR3 region reads CASSRLQLSNTEAFF. The bases read TGCGCCAGCAGCCGCCTACAGCTTTCGAACACTGAAGCTTTCTTT.